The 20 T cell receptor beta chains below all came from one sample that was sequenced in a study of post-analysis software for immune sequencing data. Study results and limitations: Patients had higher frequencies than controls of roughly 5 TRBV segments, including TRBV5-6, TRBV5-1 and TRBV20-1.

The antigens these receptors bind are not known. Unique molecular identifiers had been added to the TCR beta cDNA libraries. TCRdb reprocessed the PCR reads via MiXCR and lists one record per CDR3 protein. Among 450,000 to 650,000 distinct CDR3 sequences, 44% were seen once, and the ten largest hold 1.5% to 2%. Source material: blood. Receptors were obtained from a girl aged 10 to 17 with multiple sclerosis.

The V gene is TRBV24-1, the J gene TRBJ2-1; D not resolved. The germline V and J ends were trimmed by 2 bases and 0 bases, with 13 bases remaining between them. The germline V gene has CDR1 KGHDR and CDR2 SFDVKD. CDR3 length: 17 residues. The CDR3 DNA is TGTGCCACCAGTGATTCCGTCAGCCAGAGCTCCTACAATGAGCAGTTCTTC. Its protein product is CATSDSVSQSSYNEQFF.

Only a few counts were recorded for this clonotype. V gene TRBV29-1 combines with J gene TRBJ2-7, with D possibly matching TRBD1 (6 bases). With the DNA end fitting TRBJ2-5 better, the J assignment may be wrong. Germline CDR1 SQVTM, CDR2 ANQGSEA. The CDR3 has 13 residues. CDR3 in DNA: TGCAGCGTCGGGACCGGGACAAAAGAGACCCAGTACTTC. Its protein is CSVGTGTKETQYF.

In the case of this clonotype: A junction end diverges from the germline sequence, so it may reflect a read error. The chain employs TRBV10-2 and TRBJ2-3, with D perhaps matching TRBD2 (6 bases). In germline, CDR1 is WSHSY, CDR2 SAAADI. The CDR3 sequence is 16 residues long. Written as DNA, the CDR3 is TGCGCCAGCAGTCTCCTCCGGGCGGGGAGCACAGATACGCACTATTTT. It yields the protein CASSLLRAGSTDTHYF.

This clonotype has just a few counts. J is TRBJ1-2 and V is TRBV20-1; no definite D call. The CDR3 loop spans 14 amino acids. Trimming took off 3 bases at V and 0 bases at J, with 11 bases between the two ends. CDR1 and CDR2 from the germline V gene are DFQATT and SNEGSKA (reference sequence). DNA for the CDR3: TGCAGTGCTAGTAGGTACGGAGCTAACTATGGCTACACCTTC. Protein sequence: CSASRYGANYGYTF.

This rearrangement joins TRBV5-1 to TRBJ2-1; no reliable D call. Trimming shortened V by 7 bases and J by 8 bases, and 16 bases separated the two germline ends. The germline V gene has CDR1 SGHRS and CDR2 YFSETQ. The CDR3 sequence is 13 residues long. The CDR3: CASCYNAAHEQFF. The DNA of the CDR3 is TGCGCCAGCTGCTATAATGCGGCACATGAGCAGTTCTTC. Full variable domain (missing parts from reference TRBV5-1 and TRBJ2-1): KAGVTQTPRYLIKTRGQQVTLSCSPISGHRSVSWYQQTPGQGLQFLFEYFSETQRNKGNFPGRFSGRQFSNSRSEMNVSTLELGDSALYLCASCYNAAHEQFFGPGTRLTVL.

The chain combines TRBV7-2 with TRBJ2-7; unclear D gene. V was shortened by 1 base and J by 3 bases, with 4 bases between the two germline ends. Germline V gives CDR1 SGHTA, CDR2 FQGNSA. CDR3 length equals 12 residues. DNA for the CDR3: TGTGCCAGCAGCTTAGTTTTCTACGAGCAGTACTTC. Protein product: CASSLVFYEQYF.

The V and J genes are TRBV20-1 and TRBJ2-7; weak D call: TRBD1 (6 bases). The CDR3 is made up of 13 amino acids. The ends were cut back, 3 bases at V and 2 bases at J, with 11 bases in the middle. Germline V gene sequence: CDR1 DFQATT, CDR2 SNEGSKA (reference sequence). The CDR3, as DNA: TGCAGTGCTAGGCAACAGGGTACCTACGAGCAGTACTTC. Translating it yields CSARQQGTYEQYF.

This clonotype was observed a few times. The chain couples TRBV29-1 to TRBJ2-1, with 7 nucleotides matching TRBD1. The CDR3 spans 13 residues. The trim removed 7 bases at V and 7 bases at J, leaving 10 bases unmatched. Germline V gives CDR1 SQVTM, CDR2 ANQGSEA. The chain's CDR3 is CSAIRGSWNEQFF. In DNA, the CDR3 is TGCAGCGCCATCAGGGGGAGTTGGAATGAGCAGTTCTTC.

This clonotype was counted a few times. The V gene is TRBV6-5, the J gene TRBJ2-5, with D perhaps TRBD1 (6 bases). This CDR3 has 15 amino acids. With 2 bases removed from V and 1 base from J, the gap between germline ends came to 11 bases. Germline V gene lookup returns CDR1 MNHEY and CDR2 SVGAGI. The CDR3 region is CASSYAGVVQETQYF. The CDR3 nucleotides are TGTGCCAGCAGTTACGCAGGGGTAGTCCAAGAGACCCAGTACTTC.

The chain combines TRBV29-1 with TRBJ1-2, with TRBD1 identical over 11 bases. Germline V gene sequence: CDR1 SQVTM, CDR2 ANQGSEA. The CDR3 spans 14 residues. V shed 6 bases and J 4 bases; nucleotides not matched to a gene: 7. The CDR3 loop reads CSVHEGTGGYGYTF. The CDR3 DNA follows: TGCAGCGTCCACGAAGGGACAGGGGGCTATGGCTACACCTTC.

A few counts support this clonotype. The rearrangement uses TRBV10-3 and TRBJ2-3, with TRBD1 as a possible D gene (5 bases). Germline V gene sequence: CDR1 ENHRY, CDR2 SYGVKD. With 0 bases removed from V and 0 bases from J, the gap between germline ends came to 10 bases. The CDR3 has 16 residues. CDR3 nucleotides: TGTGCCATCAGTGAGTCCGCAGGGTCTAGCACAGATACGCAGTATTTT. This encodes CAISESAGSSTDTQYF.

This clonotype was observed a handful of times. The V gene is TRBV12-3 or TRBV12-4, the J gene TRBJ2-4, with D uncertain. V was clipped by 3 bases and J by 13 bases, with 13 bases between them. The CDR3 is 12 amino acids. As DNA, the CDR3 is TGTGCCAGCAGTTTCCCCCAAAGTGGGCAGTACTTC. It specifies CASSFPQSGQYF.

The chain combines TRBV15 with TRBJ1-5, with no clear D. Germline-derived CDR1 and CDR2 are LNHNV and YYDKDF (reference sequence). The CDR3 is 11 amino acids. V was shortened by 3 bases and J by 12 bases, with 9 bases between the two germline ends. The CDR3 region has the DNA TGTGCCACCAGCAGGGGTGATGGCCAGCATTTT. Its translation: CATSRGDGQHF.

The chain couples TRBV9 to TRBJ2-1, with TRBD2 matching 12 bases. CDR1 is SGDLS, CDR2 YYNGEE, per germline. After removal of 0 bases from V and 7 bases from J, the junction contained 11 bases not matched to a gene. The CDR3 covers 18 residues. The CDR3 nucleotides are TGTGCCAGCAGCGTAGCGCTTATAACTAGCGGGAGGAGGAATGAGCAGTTCTTC. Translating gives CASSVALITSGRRNEQFF.

In DNA, the CDR3 is TGTGCCTGGGTCCAGGGCCCGGCTAATGAAAAACTGTTTTTT. It encodes CAWVQGPANEKLFF. This rearrangement joins TRBV30 to TRBJ1-4; the D gene is possibly TRBD1 (5 bases). The V end was cut by 5 bases, the J end by 3 bases, with 13 bases between. The CDR3 is 14 amino acids. Germline CDR1 reads GTSNPN; CDR2 reads SVGIG (reference sequence).

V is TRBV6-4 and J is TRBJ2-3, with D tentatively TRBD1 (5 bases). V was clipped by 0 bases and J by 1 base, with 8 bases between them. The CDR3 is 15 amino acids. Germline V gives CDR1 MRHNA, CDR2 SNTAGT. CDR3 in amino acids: CASSDSPGRTDTQYF. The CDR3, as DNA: TGTGCCAGCAGTGACTCTCCAGGGCGCACAGATACGCAGTATTTT.

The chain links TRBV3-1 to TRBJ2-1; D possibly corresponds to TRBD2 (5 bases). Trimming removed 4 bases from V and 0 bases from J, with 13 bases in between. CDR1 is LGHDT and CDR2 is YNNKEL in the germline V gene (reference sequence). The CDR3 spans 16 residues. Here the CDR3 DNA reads TGTGCCAGCAGCCCTCTCTCCAGCGGCTCCTACAATGAGCAGTTCTTC. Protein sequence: CASSPLSSGSYNEQFF.

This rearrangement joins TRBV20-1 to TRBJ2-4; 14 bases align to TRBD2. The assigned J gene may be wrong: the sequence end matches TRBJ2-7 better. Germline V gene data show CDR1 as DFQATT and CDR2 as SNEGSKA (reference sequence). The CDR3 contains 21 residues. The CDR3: CSARDRVTSGGAVGRSYEQYF. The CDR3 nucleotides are TGCAGTGCTAGAGATAGGGTGACTAGCGGGGGGGCCGTGGGTCGTTCCTACGAGCAGTACTTC.

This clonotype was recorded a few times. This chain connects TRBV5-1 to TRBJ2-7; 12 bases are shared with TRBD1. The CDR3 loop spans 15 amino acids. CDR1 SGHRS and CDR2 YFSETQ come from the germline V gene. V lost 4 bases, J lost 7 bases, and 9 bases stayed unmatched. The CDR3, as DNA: TGCGCCAGCAGCCGAGCGGGACAGGGGGCTGAAGAGCAGTACTTC. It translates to CASSRAGQGAEEQYF.

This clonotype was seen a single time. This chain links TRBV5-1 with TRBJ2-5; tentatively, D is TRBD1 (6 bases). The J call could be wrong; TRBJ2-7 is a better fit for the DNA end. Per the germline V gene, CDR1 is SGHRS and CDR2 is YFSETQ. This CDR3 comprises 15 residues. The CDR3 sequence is CASSLEDATGDEQYF. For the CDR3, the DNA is TGCGCCAGCAGCTTGGAAGACGCGACAGGCGACGAGCAGTACTTC.